The 21 T cell receptor beta chains below come from one sample, sequenced in a study of T cells after yellow fever vaccination. TCRdb analysed the 5' RACE reads with MiXCR anew, one entry per CDR3 protein. The table has some 560,000 distinct CDR3 sequences, roughly a sixth seen once. This material consisted of PBMCs, taken about 5 days after the first yellow fever vaccination. The receptor set was obtained from a man between 18 and 29 years old who received the YFV17D yellow fever vaccine.

This clonotype showed up just a few times. V gene TRBV7-2 combines with J gene TRBJ2-3, with D possibly being TRBD2 (6 bases). The CDR3 runs 13 residues. Germline V lookup: CDR1 SGHTA, CDR2 FQGNSA. Trimming took 5 bases from V and 4 from J, leaving 10 bases between them. In nucleotides, the CDR3 is TGTGCCAGCAGCCCAAGGAGGGCAGATACGCAGTATTTT. Its protein product is CASSPRRADTQYF.

This clonotype has just a few counts. This chain connects TRBV4-3 to TRBJ1-3, with TRBD1 matching over 9 bases. Trimming removed 0 bases from V and 2 bases from J; junction bases left unmatched: 2. Germline CDR1 reads LGHNA; CDR2 reads YSLEER. The CDR3 spans 16 residues. CDR3 in DNA: TGCGCCAGCAGCCAAGAGTGGGACAGGGCTGGAAACACCATATATTTT. Its protein is CASSQEWDRAGNTIYF.

This clonotype was counted between two and nine times. The chain recombines TRBV7-2 with TRBJ2-2; D may be TRBD1 (6 bases). Trimming shortened V by 5 bases and J by 4 bases, and 11 bases separated the two germline ends. The CDR3 is 14 amino acids. Germline assignment: CDR1 SGHTA and CDR2 FQGNSA. The CDR3 coding sequence is TGTGCCAGCAGCGGTACAGGGTCCACCGGGGAGCTGTTTTTT. Its translation is CASSGTGSTGELFF.

J is TRBJ2-4 and V is TRBV7-6, with a weak D call TRBD2 (5 bases). Germline values: CDR1 SGHVS, CDR2 FNYEAQ. V gave up 1 base and J gave up 4 bases, with 8 bases separating them. This CDR3 is built from 14 residues. The CDR3 spells CASSLGPGKNIQYF. CDR3 nucleotides: TGTGCCAGCAGCTTAGGTCCGGGGAAAAACATTCAGTACTTC.

In its sample, this clonotype was seen a few times. V gene TRBV12-3 or TRBV12-4 combines with J gene TRBJ1-1, with unresolved D. Deletions cut 7 bases from V and 1 base from J, with 10 bases between. This CDR3 spans 13 amino acids. CDR3 sequence: CASISTPNTEAFF. CDR3 DNA sequence: TGTGCCAGCATTAGTACACCGAACACTGAAGCTTTCTTT.

This clonotype was counted between two and nine times. The chain employs TRBV15 and TRBJ2-7; D is perhaps TRBD1 or TRBD2 (5 bases each). V gave up 0 bases and J gave up 2 bases, with 17 bases separating them. Germline loops: CDR1 LNHNV, CDR2 YYDKDF (reference sequence). The CDR3 spans 17 residues. The CDR3, as DNA: TGTGCCACCAGCAGAGATGGGGGTTGGGGCAGGGCCTACGAGCAGTACGTC. Its protein is CATSRDGGWGRAYEQYV.

On this clonotype: One end of the junction does not line up with germline, which may come from a read error. V and J are TRBV4-2 and TRBJ2-5; 12 positions match TRBD2. This CDR3 has 15 residues. Germline V gene sequence: CDR1 LGHNA, CDR2 YNFKEQ. This CDR3 reads CASSPLAGGEEIQYF. CDR3 in DNA: TGTGCCAGCAGCCCCCTAGCGGGGGGGGAAGAGATCCAGTACTTC.

This clonotype was seen more than once but under ten times. The gene calls are TRBV29-1 and TRBJ2-1; 11 nucleotides agree with TRBD1. After removal of 3 bases from V and 3 bases from J, the junction contained 13 bases not matched to a gene. Looked up from germline, CDR1 is SQVTM and CDR2 is ANQGSEA. The CDR3 extends over 18 amino acids. CDR3 loop: CSVDNPSRDRGYYNEQFF. CDR3 sequence (DNA): TGCAGCGTTGATAACCCGTCCCGGGACAGGGGGTACTACAATGAGCAGTTCTTC.

The chain recombines TRBV5-4 with TRBJ1-1; TRBD1 aligns across 7 bases. CDR1 is SGHNT and CDR2 is YYREEE in the germline V gene (reference sequence). The CDR3 runs to 15 residues. V lost 2 bases and J lost 5; bases outside the gene matches: 9. DNA of the CDR3: TGTGCCAGCAGCTTTCCCGACAGGGCGGATACTGAAGCTTTCTTT. As protein: CASSFPDRADTEAFF.

The chain couples TRBV5-5 to TRBJ2-1; 12 bases map to TRBD2. This CDR3 spans 16 amino acids. CDR1 and CDR2 (germline): SGHKS, YYEKEE (reference sequence). V was clipped by 3 bases and J by 1 base; unmatched bases: 2. The CDR3 coding sequence is TGTGCCAGCAGCTGGACTAGCGGGGCATCCTACAATGAGCAGTTCTTC. It is translated as CASSWTSGASYNEQFF.

This sequence joins TRBV20-1 and TRBJ1-4; 10 bases fit TRBD1. V gave up 6 bases and J gave up 5 bases; unmatched junction bases: 6. CDR3 size: 14 residues. The germline V gene encodes CDR1 DFQATT and CDR2 SNEGSKA (reference sequence). CDR3 coding DNA: TGCAGTGCGGATCCGGGACAGGGGAATGAAAAACTGTTTTTT. Translation: CSADPGQGNEKLFF.

The chain recombines TRBV9 with TRBJ1-3; no firm D call. Germline assignment: CDR1 SGDLS and CDR2 YYNGEE. The CDR3 covers 14 residues. Trimming removed 3 bases at V and 0 bases at J, with 7 bases between. CDR3 nucleotides: TGTGCCAGCAGCGCGCAGACCTCTGGAAACACCATATATTTT. This sequence encodes CASSAQTSGNTIYF.

In its sample, this clonotype was seen once. This chain links TRBV6-1 with TRBJ2-4; D remains unclear. This CDR3 spans 15 amino acids. Germline V gene sequence: CDR1 MNHNS, CDR2 SASEGT. Trimming pared 8 bases from V and 0 bases from J, leaving 14 bases between. The CDR3 DNA sequence: TGTGCCAGCGCAAGTTCCGGCTTAGCCAAAAACATTCAGTACTTC. This sequence encodes CASASSGLAKNIQYF.

V and J are TRBV7-2 and TRBJ1-5; 7 bases fit TRBD1. Germline V gene data show CDR1 as SGHTA and CDR2 as FQGNSA. V lost 8 bases, J lost 6 bases, and 10 bases stayed unmatched. This CDR3 has 14 residues. CDR3 sequence reads: CASCPGGGGQPQHF. The DNA for the CDR3 is TGTGCCAGCTGCCCGGGAGGGGGCGGTCAGCCCCAGCATTTT.

The V gene is TRBV9, the J gene TRBJ1-3; no clear D gene. Germline CDR1 SGDLS, CDR2 YYNGEE. This CDR3 is 14 amino acids long. Trimming removed 0 bases at V and 4 bases at J, with 8 bases between. The CDR3 DNA follows: TGTGCCAGCAGCGTAGCAGAGAAAGGAAACACCATATATTTT. Translation gives CASSVAEKGNTIYF.

Notes on this clonotype: The junction departs from the called germline gene at one end, perhaps through a read error. The genes are TRBV18 and TRBJ1-1; 9 bases align to TRBD1. The CDR3 runs 14 residues. The germline gives CDR1 KGHSH, CDR2 LQKENI. CDR3 nucleotides: TGTGCCAGCTCCGCCGGGACAGGGAACACTAAAGCTTTCTTT. It translates to CASSAGTGNTKAFF.

The CDR3 loop reads CASSRVGVNQPQHF. The DNA for the CDR3 is TGTGCCAGCAGTCGGGTAGGGGTCAATCAGCCCCAGCATTTT. The chain combines TRBV5-4 with TRBJ1-5, with D possibly matching TRBD1 (5 bases). V gave up 5 bases and J gave up 3 bases, with 12 bases separating them. Germline V gene data show CDR1 as SGHNT and CDR2 as YYREEE (reference sequence). The CDR3 consists of 14 residues.

This clonotype was recorded many times. The chain employs TRBV30 and TRBJ2-3; TRBD2 is a possible D gene (7 bases). CDR3 length equals 14 residues. Trimming pared 0 bases from V and 7 bases from J, leaving 14 bases between. Germline V lookup: CDR1 GTSNPN, CDR2 SVGIG (reference sequence). CDR3 DNA sequence: TGTGCCTGGAGTGTACCTGGGGGGGCACATACGCAGTATTTT. Protein: CAWSVPGGAHTQYF.

Comments on this clonotype: A much larger clonotype is one base distant, so this may be a read error. This sequence joins TRBV15 and TRBJ2-1; possible D gene TRBD1, 5 bases. Germline loops: CDR1 LNHNV, CDR2 YYDKDF (reference sequence). The CDR3 runs to 14 residues. Trimming stripped 2 bases from V and 1 base from J, with 6 bases between. CDR3 coding DNA: TGTGCCACCAGCAGACAGGGTTCCTACAATGAGCAGTTCTTC. This gives the protein CATSRQGSYNEQFF.

V is TRBV5-4 and J is TRBJ1-4, with D maybe TRBD1 (6 bases). In germline, CDR1 is SGHNT, CDR2 YYREEE (reference sequence). This CDR3 is built from 16 residues. Trimming took 0 bases from V and 5 from J, leaving 14 bases between them. The CDR3 bases are TGTGCCAGCAGCTTGGGGGGACAACTTATGAATGAAAAACTGTTTTTT. This encodes CASSLGGQLMNEKLFF. The whole variable domain, filled in from reference TRBV5-4 and TRBJ1-4, reads ETGVTQSPTHLIKTRGQQVTLRCSSQSGHNTVSWYQQALGQGPQFIFQYYREEENGRGNFPPRFSGLQFPNYSSELNVNALELDDSALYLCASSLGGQLMNEKLFFGSGTQLSVL.

This clonotype was found a few times. The V and J genes are TRBV4-3 and TRBJ1-2, with D possibly being TRBD1 (6 bases). The ends were cut back, 0 bases at V and 10 bases at J, with 9 bases in the middle. CDR1 is LGHNA, CDR2 YSLEER, per germline. The CDR3 spans 12 residues. The CDR3, as DNA: TGCGCCAGCAGCCAAGACTCAGGGGCCTACACCTTC. Protein sequence: CASSQDSGAYTF.